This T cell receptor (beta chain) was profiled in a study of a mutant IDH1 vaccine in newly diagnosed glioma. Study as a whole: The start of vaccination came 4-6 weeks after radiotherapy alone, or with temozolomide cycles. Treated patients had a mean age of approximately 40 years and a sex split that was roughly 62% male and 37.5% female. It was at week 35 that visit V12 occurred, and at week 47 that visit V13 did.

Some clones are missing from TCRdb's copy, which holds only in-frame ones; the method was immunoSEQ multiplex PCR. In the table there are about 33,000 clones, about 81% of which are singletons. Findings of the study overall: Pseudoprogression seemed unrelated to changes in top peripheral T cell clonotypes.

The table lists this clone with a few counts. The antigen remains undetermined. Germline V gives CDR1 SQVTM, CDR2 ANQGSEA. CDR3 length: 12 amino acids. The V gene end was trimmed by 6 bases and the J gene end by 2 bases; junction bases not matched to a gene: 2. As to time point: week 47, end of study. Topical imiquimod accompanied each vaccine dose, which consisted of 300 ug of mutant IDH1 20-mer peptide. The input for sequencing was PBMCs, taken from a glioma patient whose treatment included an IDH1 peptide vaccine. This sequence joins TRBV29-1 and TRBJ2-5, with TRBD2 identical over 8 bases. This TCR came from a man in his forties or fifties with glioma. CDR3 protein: CSVLAGQETQYF. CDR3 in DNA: TGCAGCGTGTTAGCGGGGCAAGAGACCCAGTACTTC.